The 2 T cell receptor beta chains listed next were all sequenced from one sample in a study of blood T cells in healthy people across ages (dated by TCRdb to between 2014 and 2017). To prepare the library, 5' RACE was applied. The reads were generated on an Illumina HiSeq 2500. A second PCR of about 6 to 11 cycles was performed with a sample-barcoded 5' primer and a J-beta primer mix. TCRdb passed the public sequencing reads through fastp at Q25 and MiXCR, retaining productive beta sequences. Every CDR3 protein is listed once, alongside the most common genes and DNA of its rows. Within this sample are approximately 780,000 distinct CDR3 sequences, with 25% to 30% of them counted one time only. The leading ten clones occupy approximately 2.9% of the sample. The data also belong to a second study, concerning T cells of mothers and their children.

Sequencing input: blood. These receptors all come from a boy aged 10-17 years in good health.

The chain is built from TRBV12-3 or TRBV12-4 and TRBJ2-1, with 8 bases identical to TRBD2. V lost 7 bases and J lost 2; bases outside the gene matches: 13. The CDR3 totals 17 residues. Here the CDR3 DNA reads TGTGCCAGCATTCCTGGTGGGAGCGGGGGTGCCTACAATGAGCAGTTCTTC. It specifies CASIPGGSGGAYNEQFF.

The J gene is TRBJ1-2, the V gene TRBV30; D ambiguous. CDR1 is GTSNPN and CDR2 is SVGIG in the germline V gene (reference sequence). V was clipped by 4 bases and J by 7 bases, with 13 bases between them. The CDR3 length is 12 residues. The CDR3: CAWISGWIGYTF. The CDR3 DNA is TGTGCCTGGATCAGCGGCTGGATTGGCTACACCTTC.